The rows below give T cell receptor beta chains drawn from one sample of a study of T cell responses to AZD1222 COVID-19 vaccine. Sequenced by immunoSEQ multiplex PCR; TCRdb stores in-frame clones only, minus some. In the table there are under 150,000 clones, 80% to 95% of which are singletons. The sequences come from peripheral blood, collected 28 days after the second AZD1222 dose. These receptors were collected from an adult who received the AZD1222 COVID-19 vaccine. CDR3s include the opening cysteine and the closing phenylalanine or tryptophan. Each record gives: clone size, J gene, V gene, CDR3 protein. Not all rows give a size; the values are once, few, many and, for expanded clones, a class.

>NA|TRBJ1-4|TRBV14
CASSPPGQATRLFF
>NA|TRBJ2-7|TRBV7-6
CASSRGAGGSYEQYF
>NA|TRBJ1-5|TRBV19
CASSIQGSNQPQHF
>NA|TRBJ1-2|TRBV19
CASSIVGSYGYTF
>NA|TRBJ2-3|TRBV9
CASSVGLAGDSADTQYF
>once|TRBJ2-2|TRBV6-1
CASVAGGGVGELFF
>NA|TRBJ1-1|TRBV27
CASRDMTEAFF
>NA|TRBJ2-1|TRBV6-5
CASSFLAGDGEQFF
>NA|TRBJ2-2|TRBV10-3
CAISSGVNTGELFF
>NA|TRBJ2-3|TRBV27
CASSIRGQLNRLAGSGSTDTQYF
>NA|TRBJ1-1|TRBV12-3/TRBV12-4
CASTRLQGVAFF
>few|TRBJ1-3|TRBV28
CASSPPVRGNTIYF
>NA|TRBJ2-3|TRBV7-7
CASSAEGNTQYF
>NA|TRBJ1-4|TRBV9
CASSVGVQNGEKLFF
>NA|TRBJ2-1|TRBV5-6
CASSLGPPNEQFF
>NA|TRBJ2-1|TRBV7-9
CASSLGGGLPREQFF
>NA|TRBJ2-2|TRBV18
CASSPRGGRNTGELFF
>NA|TRBJ2-2|TRBV7-3
CASSLDRADTGELFF
>NA|TRBJ2-5|TRBV9
CASSLLATGPWETQYF
>few|TRBJ1-2|TRBV12-3/TRBV12-4
CASSLAEYYGYTF
>NA|TRBJ2-7|TRBV28
CASGVGGTYEQYF
>NA|TRBJ1-5|TRBV27
CASSFSADQPQHF
>NA|TRBJ2-5|TRBV6-6
CASSYGPENEETQYF
>NA|TRBJ1-4|TRBV5-6
CASSLDATNEKLFF
>NA|TRBJ1-2|TRBV6-1
CASSETGFDGYTF
>NA|TRBJ1-2|TRBV7-9
CASSLGGLTYGYTF
>NA|TRBJ2-3|TRBV28
CASSAQGLADSTDTQYF
>NA|TRBJ1-4|TRBV19
CASSMGSREKLFF
>NA|TRBJ1-5|TRBV19
CASTQTLTWGNQPQHF
>NA|TRBJ1-3|TRBV12-3/TRBV12-4
CASSFSGNTIYF
>NA|TRBJ1-3|TRBV7-2
CASSFSGPPYTIYF
>NA|TRBJ1-4|TRBV11-2
CASSLLQGGEGEKLFF
>NA|TRBJ2-3|TRBV28
CASSFVDTQYF
>once|TRBJ2-1|TRBV28
CASSLQSRPQFF
>NA|TRBJ2-7|TRBV14
CASSQDPGEQYF
>NA|TRBJ2-3|TRBV30
CAWSVQRLTDTQYF
>NA|TRBJ2-2|TRBV27
CASSLLAMGAGELFF
>NA|TRBJ2-5|TRBV7-2
CASSLVGTRAGATQYF
>NA|TRBJ2-2|TRBV30
CAWSQGVGELFF
>NA|TRBJ2-1|TRBV3-1/TRBV3-2
CASSTRGPGNEQFF
>NA|TRBJ1-1|TRBV28
CASSYRGLQAFF
>NA|TRBJ2-1|TRBV5-4
CASSFGGQGHNEQFF
>NA|TRBJ2-3|TRBV4-1
CASSPERSYTDTQYF
>NA|TRBJ1-5|TRBV19
CATVQDRGSNQPQHF
>NA|TRBJ1-5|TRBV7-2
CASSLAGGQPQHF
>NA|TRBJ2-6|TRBV4-3
CASSRAYPGTGGSGANVLTF